The present T cell receptor beta chain was sequenced within a study of CD8 T cells in Susac syndrome. Study-wide background: The Susac syndrome patients that were sequenced included over 5 with active disease and under 10 in remission.

FACS enriched CD8+ TEMRA cells, while bulk CD8+ and CD4+ were negatively isolated. Germline V gives CDR1 MGHDK, CDR2 SYGVNS. The CDR3 runs to 14 residues. The ends were cut back, 8 bases at V and 5 bases at J, with 16 bases in the middle. Reverse transcription used about 0.5 to 1 ug RNA and random hexamers. With immunoSEQ multiplex PCR, TCR beta CDR3 was amplified across 54 Vbeta and 13 Jbeta. TCRdb processed the immunoSEQ multiplex PCR reads anew with MiXCR; each CDR3 protein has one entry. The sample has around 170,000 distinct CDR3 sequences; more than 90% are singletons. This chain connects TRBV25-1 to TRBJ2-1; D ambiguous. The sequencing input was CD4+ T cells from PBMCs. The TCR was taken from a human donor with Susac syndrome. CDR3 amino acids: CASSSMDPNNEQFF. The DNA of the CDR3 is TGTGCCAGCTCTTCGATGGACCCCAACAATGAGCAGTTCTTC.